One sample yielded the 31 T cell receptor beta chains listed below, sequenced in a study of shared clonotypes between healthy human individuals. The repertoire was sequenced with immunoSEQ multiplex PCR; TCRdb's copy has only in-frame clones and lacks some. The repertoire consists of under 120,000 clones, with roughly 70% occurring once and the leading ten covering 24%. The material sequenced was memory CD8+ T cells sorted from blood. This sample's subset: CD45RO+ cells pooled with CCR7-negative TemRA cells. Every receptor here comes from a woman aged 25 to 39 in good health.

The chain joins TRBV29-1 to TRBJ2-1; either TRBD1 or TRBD2 may supply D (6 bases each). CDR1 is SQVTM and CDR2 is ANQGSEA in the germline V gene. The V gene lost 6 bases and the J gene lost 9 bases, with 18 bases spanning the gap. The CDR3 consists of 13 residues. The CDR3 DNA reads TGCAGCGTCGTAGAGGGGGGAAAGGGTGAGCAGTTCTTC. This gives the protein CSVVEGGKGEQFF.

This clone was seen a few times. The chain is built from TRBV5-6 and TRBJ1-5; D uncertain. Germline assignment: CDR1 SGHDT and CDR2 YYEEEE. This CDR3 has 14 residues. Trimming took 4 bases from V and 0 from J, leaving 8 bases between them. In nucleotides, the CDR3 is TGTGCCAGCAGCCATTCCAGTAGCAATCAGCCCCAGCATTTT. As protein: CASSHSSSNQPQHF.

The chain joins TRBV11-2 to TRBJ2-5; 13 bases are shared with TRBD2. The CDR3 has 18 amino acids. V shed 5 bases, J shed 4 bases, and the junction held 13 bases outside the gene matches. Looked up from germline, CDR1 is SGHAT and CDR2 is FQNNGV. CDR3 loop: CASSDPLAGGPRRETQYF. The CDR3 coding sequence is TGTGCCAGCAGCGATCCACTAGCGGGAGGGCCTCGCAGAGAGACCCAGTACTTC.

J is TRBJ2-7 and V is TRBV27; no clear D. V lost 6 bases to trimming and J lost 0 bases, with 18 bases between them. Looked up from germline, CDR1 is MNHEY and CDR2 is SMNVEV (reference sequence). The CDR3 length is 16 residues. The CDR3 here is CASSPRPPQTSYEQYF. The CDR3 bases are TGTGCCAGCAGCCCCCGCCCGCCTCAAACCTCCTACGAGCAGTACTTC.

This chain connects TRBV9 to TRBJ2-3; D is perhaps TRBD2 (6 bases). Between the trimmed V and J ends, which lost 0 bases and 4 bases, there was a span of 15 bases. Germline V gene sequence: CDR1 SGDLS, CDR2 YYNGEE. The CDR3 covers 16 residues. CDR3 coding DNA: TGTGCCAGCAGCGTAGGTCCGGGAGAGTTGGCAGATACGCAGTATTTT. Translation: CASSVGPGELADTQYF.

CDR3 sequence: CASSGDRGGETQYF. Here the CDR3 DNA reads TGTGCCAGCAGTGGGGACAGGGGTGGGGAGACCCAGTACTTC. This rearrangement joins TRBV2 to TRBJ2-5; TRBD1 matches 10 bases. Germline assignment: CDR1 SNHLY and CDR2 FYNNEI. The CDR3 is made up of 14 amino acids. With 4 bases clipped from V and 5 bases from J, the junction kept 4 bases outside the gene matches.

This chain connects TRBV4-1 to TRBJ2-2; D gene ambiguous. The CDR3 sequence is 16 residues long. Germline CDR1 is MGHRA and CDR2 is YSYEKL. The ends were cut back, 1 base at V and 5 bases at J, with 14 bases in the middle. CDR3 coding DNA: TGCGCCAGCAGCCAAGTTAATCTTGTAGCTACCGGGGAGCTGTTTTTT. It translates to CASSQVNLVATGELFF.

This clone showed up just a few times. The chain recombines TRBV5-4 with TRBJ2-1; D gene uncertain. Germline CDR1 reads SGHNT; CDR2 reads YYREEE (reference sequence). This CDR3 spans 13 amino acids. The V end was cut by 0 bases, the J end by 6 bases, with 7 bases between. This chain's CDR3 is CASSLAASNEQFF. For the CDR3, the DNA is TGTGCCAGCAGCTTGGCCGCTAGCAATGAGCAGTTCTTC. Drawing the rest from reference TRBV5-4 and TRBJ2-1, the complete variable domain is ETGVTQSPTHLIKTRGQQVTLRCSSQSGHNTVSWYQQALGQGPQFIFQYYREEENGRGNFPPRFSGLQFPNYSSELNVNALELDDSALYLCASSLAASNEQFFGPGTRLTVL.

This clone was observed at least ten times. The same CDR3 arises from other DNA sequences in this sample as well. The V call is TRBV7-6, the J call TRBJ2-7, with 9 bases lining up with TRBD1. The CDR3 is 13 residues long. Per germline, CDR1 SGHVS and CDR2 FNYEAQ. V lost 5 bases and J lost 4; bases outside the gene matches: 3. CDR3: CASSPDRGYEQYF. The CDR3 DNA is TGTGCCAGCAGCCCGGACAGGGGATACGAGCAGTACTTC.

This clone was seen more than once but under ten times. V usage is TRBV7-9 and J usage is TRBJ2-5; D is perhaps TRBD1 or TRBD2 (5 bases each). Per the germline V gene, CDR1 is SEHNR and CDR2 is FQNEAQ (reference sequence). Trimming pared 6 bases from V and 1 base from J, leaving 18 bases between. The CDR3 is 16 residues long. For the CDR3, the DNA is TGTGCCAGCAGACGGGACCGCGGTGGGAGCCAAGAGACCCAGTACTTC. The encoded protein is CASRRDRGGSQETQYF.

The chain is built from TRBV4-1 and TRBJ1-2; D gene unclear. V was clipped by 1 base and J by 7 bases, with 19 bases between them. The CDR3 runs 16 residues. CDR1 is MGHRA, CDR2 YSYEKL, per germline. The CDR3 loop is CASSQGATAIFGGYTF. The CDR3 DNA follows: TGCGCCAGCAGCCAAGGCGCCACAGCCATTTTTGGTGGCTACACCTTC.

There are a few counts of this clone. This chain links TRBV4-1 with TRBJ2-7, with a possible D match to TRBD1 (5 bases). Germline lookup yields CDR1 MGHRA and CDR2 YSYEKL. CDR3 length equals 14 residues. The germline V and J ends were trimmed by 1 base and 7 bases, with 14 bases remaining between them. DNA of the CDR3: TGCGCCAGCAGCCAAGGTTCACAGGCTGAAGAGCAGTACTTC. Translation gives CASSQGSQAEEQYF.

V is TRBV4-1 and J is TRBJ1-1; 7 bases map to TRBD1. Germline CDR1 and CDR2: MGHRA and YSYEKL. This CDR3 comprises 15 residues. Trimming removed 4 bases from V and 7 bases from J; junction bases left unmatched: 12. The CDR3 sequence: CASSLTTRGQFEAFF. CDR3 coding DNA: TGCGCCAGCAGCCTAACTACCAGGGGACAGTTTGAAGCTTTCTTT.

This clone was detected a few times. At the DNA level, this CDR3 is encoded by other sequences in the same sample as well. The rearrangement joins TRBV15 to TRBJ2-5, with 8 bases lining up with TRBD1. In germline, CDR1 is LNHNV, CDR2 YYDKDF (reference sequence). The V segment lost 0 bases and the J segment 5 bases; nucleotides outside the gene matches: 5. The CDR3 length is 15 residues. The CDR3 nucleotides read TGTGCCACCAGCAGAGAAGGACAGGGTGGCGAGACCCAGTACTTC. Encoded protein: CATSREGQGGETQYF.

V is TRBV28 and J is TRBJ2-2; D gene unclear. Germline V gene lookup returns CDR1 MDHEN and CDR2 SYDVKM. The CDR3 consists of 14 residues. The V end was cut by 5 bases, the J end by 5 bases, with 12 bases between. The CDR3 DNA reads TGTGCCAGCAGTCCCCGGACCGGTACCGGGGAGCTGTTTTTT. Translation gives CASSPRTGTGELFF.

The J gene is TRBJ2-7, the V gene TRBV6-5, with D hard to call. The germline V gene has CDR1 MNHEY and CDR2 SVGAGI. The CDR3 is 15 amino acids. The V gene lost 2 bases and the J gene lost 5 bases, with 16 bases spanning the gap. The CDR3 loop is CASSYTSRPEDEQYF. Written as DNA, the CDR3 is TGTGCCAGCAGTTACACCTCCAGGCCCGAGGACGAGCAGTACTTC.

This clone has at least ten counts. V gene TRBV9 combines with J gene TRBJ2-3; D possibly corresponds to TRBD1 (5 bases). Germline V lookup: CDR1 SGDLS, CDR2 YYNGEE. This CDR3 spans 12 amino acids. Between the trimmed V and J ends, which lost 7 bases and 2 bases, there was a span of 8 bases. The CDR3 protein is CASQGNTDTQYF. The CDR3 nucleotides read TGTGCCAGCCAGGGTAACACAGATACGCAGTATTTT.

The CDR3 is CASSSKAGAPLLYEQYF. In DNA form, the CDR3 reads TGTGCCAGCAGCTCAAAAGCGGGAGCCCCCCTTTTATACGAGCAGTACTTC. The rearrangement links TRBV7-6 to TRBJ2-7; 8 bases are shared with TRBD2. The germline V gene encodes CDR1 SGHVS and CDR2 FNYEAQ. This CDR3 has 17 residues. V was pared by 4 bases and J by 4 bases, with 15 bases of the junction left unmatched. The full variable domain, its missing parts supplied by reference TRBV7-6 and TRBJ2-7, is GAGVSQSPRYKVTKRGQDVALRCDPISGHVSLYWYRQALGQGPEFLTYFNYEAQQDKSGLPNDRFSAERPEGSISTLTIQRTEQRDSAMYRCASSSKAGAPLLYEQYFGPGTRLTVT.

This rearrangement joins TRBV6-1 to TRBJ2-3; 8 bases fit TRBD1. V was clipped by 1 base and J by 0 bases; unmatched bases: 3. Germline V gene data show CDR1 as MNHNS and CDR2 as SASEGT. This CDR3 is 16 amino acids long. The CDR3 loop is CASSEVPGGSTDTQYF. CDR3 DNA: TGTGCCAGCAGTGAAGTCCCAGGGGGCAGCACAGATACGCAGTATTTT.

This clone was recorded a few times. The chain is built from TRBV2 and TRBJ2-7; D is undetermined. CDR1 is SNHLY, CDR2 FYNNEI, per germline. The CDR3 totals 13 residues. The V and J ends lost 0 bases and 3 bases respectively, with 6 bases between them. CDR3 sequence reads: CASSEAAGYEQYF. The CDR3 coding sequence is TGTGCCAGCAGTGAAGCAGCCGGCTACGAGCAGTACTTC.

The J gene is TRBJ2-1, the V gene TRBV14; TRBD2 matches 7 bases. Germline CDR1 is SGHDN and CDR2 is FVKESK. With V trimmed by 0 bases and J by 13 bases, 9 bases remained unmatched. The CDR3 sequence is 14 residues long. CDR3 region: CASSQDFGGSPQFF. The CDR3, as DNA: TGTGCCAGCAGCCAAGATTTCGGCGGGAGTCCTCAGTTCTTC.

This sequence joins TRBV11-1 and TRBJ2-7; 10 positions match TRBD1. In germline, CDR1 is SGHAT, CDR2 FQDESV (reference sequence). The CDR3 is 14 residues long. V dropped 4 bases and J dropped 7; count of bases not matched to a gene: 7. CDR3 sequence (DNA): TGTGCCAGCAGCTCCGGACAGGGGGTGAGTGAGCAGTACTTC. Translated, it gives CASSSGQGVSEQYF.

This clone was seen once. The V and J genes are TRBV4-2 and TRBJ1-1; D is unresolved. Germline CDR1 and CDR2: LGHNA and YNFKEQ. The germline V and J ends were trimmed by 0 bases and 7 bases, with 15 bases remaining between them. The CDR3 consists of 15 residues. The CDR3 here is CASSQDYRGVNEAFF. The CDR3 DNA follows: TGTGCCAGCAGCCAAGATTACCGAGGCGTCAATGAAGCTTTCTTT.

The J gene is TRBJ2-5, the V gene TRBV27, with 7 bases identical to TRBD2. The CDR3 consists of 16 residues. V gave up 5 bases and J gave up 4 bases; unmatched junction bases: 13. In germline, CDR1 is MNHEY, CDR2 SMNVEV (reference sequence). Here the CDR3 reads CASSAWGGNNGETQYF. The CDR3 DNA reads TGTGCCAGCAGTGCCTGGGGGGGGAACAACGGAGAGACCCAGTACTTC.

The CDR3 bases are TGTGCCAGCGGTGTTGGGGGCCATGAGCAGTTCTTC. Protein product: CASGVGGHEQFF. V and J are TRBV28 and TRBJ2-1; D perhaps matches TRBD1 (6 bases). The CDR3 sequence is 12 residues long. Germline V lookup: CDR1 MDHEN, CDR2 SYDVKM. V was trimmed by 8 bases and J by 8 bases, leaving 13 bases between them.

The chain recombines TRBV28 with TRBJ2-2, with a possible D match to TRBD2 (6 bases). This CDR3 has 16 amino acids. Germline lookup yields CDR1 MDHEN and CDR2 SYDVKM. V lost 2 bases and J lost 2, with 12 bases in between. As DNA, the CDR3 is TGTGCCAGCAGTTTAAGCGGGCTGCTAAACACCGGGGAGCTGTTTTTT. It yields the protein CASSLSGLLNTGELFF.

The chain is built from TRBV27 and TRBJ1-5; 7 bases fit TRBD1. Germline-derived CDR1 and CDR2 are MNHEY and SMNVEV (reference sequence). Trimming cost V 4 bases and J 0 bases; bases outside gene matches: 12. This CDR3 comprises 18 residues. CDR3 in amino acids: CASSSKDRVAYSNQPQHF. CDR3 DNA sequence: TGTGCCAGCAGTTCCAAAGACAGGGTGGCTTATAGCAATCAGCCCCAGCATTTT.

This clone appeared a few times. The chain carries TRBV6-5 and TRBJ2-5; 13 positions match TRBD2. Germline CDR1 and CDR2: MNHEY and SVGAGI. Losses at the gene ends were 5 bases for V and 9 bases for J; bases not matched to a gene: 9. The length of the CDR3 is 15 residues. The CDR3 region has the DNA TGTGCCAGCAGTAACGGACTAGCGGGAGCATCGGCCCAGTACTTC. It translates to CASSNGLAGASAQYF.

The rearrangement uses TRBV27 and TRBJ1-1; possible D gene TRBD1, 6 bases. From germline, CDR1 is MNHEY and CDR2 SMNVEV (reference sequence). The V and J ends lost 3 bases and 3 bases respectively, with 17 bases between them. The CDR3 length is 16 residues. The DNA of the CDR3 is TGTGCCAGCAGTTTTAACAGGGATTTCTGGTACACTGAAGCTTTCTTT. Protein sequence: CASSFNRDFWYTEAFF.

The CDR3 is CASNGQSDSYNEQFF. CDR3 in DNA: TGTGCCAGCAATGGACAGTCCGACTCCTACAATGAGCAGTTCTTC. This chain connects TRBV25-1 to TRBJ2-1, with a tentative D call TRBD1 (6 bases). Germline CDR1 MGHDK, CDR2 SYGVNS. This CDR3 spans 15 amino acids. With 7 bases removed from V and 0 bases from J, the gap between germline ends came to 13 bases.

This clone was seen only a few times. V and J are TRBV4-1 and TRBJ2-1; D ambiguous. V shed 1 base and J shed 0 bases, with 10 bases lying between them. CDR1 is MGHRA and CDR2 is YSYEKL in the germline V gene. This CDR3 region has 16 residues. For the CDR3, the DNA is TGCGCCAGCAGCCAAGGATCAGGAGACTCCTACAATGAGCAGTTCTTC. Its protein product is CASSQGSGDSYNEQFF.